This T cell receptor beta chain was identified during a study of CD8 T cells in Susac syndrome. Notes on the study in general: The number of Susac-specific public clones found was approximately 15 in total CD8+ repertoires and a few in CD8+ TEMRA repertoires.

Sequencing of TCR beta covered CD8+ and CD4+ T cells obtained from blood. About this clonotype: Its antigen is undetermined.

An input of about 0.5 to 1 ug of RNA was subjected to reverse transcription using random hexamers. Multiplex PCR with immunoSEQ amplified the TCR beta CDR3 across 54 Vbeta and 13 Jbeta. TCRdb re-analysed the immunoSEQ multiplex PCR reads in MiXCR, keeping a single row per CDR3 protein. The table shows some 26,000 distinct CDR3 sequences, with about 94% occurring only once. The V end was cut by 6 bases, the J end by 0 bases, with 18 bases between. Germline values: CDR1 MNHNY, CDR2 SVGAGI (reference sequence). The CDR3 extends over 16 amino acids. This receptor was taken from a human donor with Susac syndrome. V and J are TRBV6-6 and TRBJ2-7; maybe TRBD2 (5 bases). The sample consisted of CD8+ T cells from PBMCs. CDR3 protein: CASSSRQHRDSYEQYF. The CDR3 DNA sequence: TGTGCCAGCAGCTCCCGCCAGCACCGGGACTCCTACGAGCAGTACTTC.